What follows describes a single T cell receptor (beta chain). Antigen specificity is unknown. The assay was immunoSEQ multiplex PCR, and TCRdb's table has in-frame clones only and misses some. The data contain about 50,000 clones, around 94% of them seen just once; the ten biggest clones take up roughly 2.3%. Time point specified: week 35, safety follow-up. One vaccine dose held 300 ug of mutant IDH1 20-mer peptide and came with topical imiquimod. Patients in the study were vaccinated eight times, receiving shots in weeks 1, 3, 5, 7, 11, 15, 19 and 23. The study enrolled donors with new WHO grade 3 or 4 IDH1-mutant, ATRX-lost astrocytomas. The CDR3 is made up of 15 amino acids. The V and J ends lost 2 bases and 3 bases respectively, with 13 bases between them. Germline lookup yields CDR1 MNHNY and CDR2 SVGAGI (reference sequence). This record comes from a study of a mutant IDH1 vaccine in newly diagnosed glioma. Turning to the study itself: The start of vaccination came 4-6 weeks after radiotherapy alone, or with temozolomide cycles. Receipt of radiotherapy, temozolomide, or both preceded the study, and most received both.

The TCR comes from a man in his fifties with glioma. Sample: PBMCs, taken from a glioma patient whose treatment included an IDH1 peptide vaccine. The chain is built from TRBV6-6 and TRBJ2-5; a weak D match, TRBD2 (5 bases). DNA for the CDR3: TGTGCCAGCAGTTACGGTCTAGCTTGGGAAGAGACCCAGTACTTC. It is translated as CASSYGLAWEETQYF.